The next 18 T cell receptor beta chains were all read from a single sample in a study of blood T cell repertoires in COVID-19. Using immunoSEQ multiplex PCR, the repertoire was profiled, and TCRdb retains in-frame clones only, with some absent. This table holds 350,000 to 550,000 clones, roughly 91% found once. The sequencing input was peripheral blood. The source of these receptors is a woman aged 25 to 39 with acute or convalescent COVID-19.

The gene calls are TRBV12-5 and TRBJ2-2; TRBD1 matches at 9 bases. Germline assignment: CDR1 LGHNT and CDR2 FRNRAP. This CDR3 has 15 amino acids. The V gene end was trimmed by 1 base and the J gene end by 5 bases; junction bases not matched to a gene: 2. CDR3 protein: CASGLGQGDTGELFF. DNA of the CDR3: TGTGCTAGTGGTTTGGGACAGGGGGATACCGGGGAGCTGTTTTTT. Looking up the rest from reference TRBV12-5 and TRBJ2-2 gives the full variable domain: DARVTQTPRHKVTEMGQEVTMRCQPILGHNTVFWYRQTMMQGLELLAYFRNRAPLDDSGMPKDRFSAEMPDATLATLKIQPSEPRDSAVYFCASGLGQGDTGELFFGEGSRLTVL.

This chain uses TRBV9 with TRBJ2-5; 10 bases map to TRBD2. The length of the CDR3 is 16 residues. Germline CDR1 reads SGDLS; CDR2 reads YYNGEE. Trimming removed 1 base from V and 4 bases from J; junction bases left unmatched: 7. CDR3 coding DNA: TGTGCCAGCAGCGTAAGCGGGGGGGCCGTTGGAGAGACCCAGTACTTC. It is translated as CASSVSGGAVGETQYF. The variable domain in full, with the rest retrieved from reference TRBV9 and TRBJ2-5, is DSGVTQTPKHLITATGQRVTLRCSPRSGDLSVYWYQQSLDQGLQFLIQYYNGEERAKGNILERFSAQQFPDLHSELNLSSLELGDSALYFCASSVSGGAVGETQYFGPGTRLLVL.

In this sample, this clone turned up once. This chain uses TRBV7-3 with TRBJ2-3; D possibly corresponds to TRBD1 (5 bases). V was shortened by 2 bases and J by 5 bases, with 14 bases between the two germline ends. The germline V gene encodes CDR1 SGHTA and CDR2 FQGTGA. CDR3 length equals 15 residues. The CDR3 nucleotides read TGTGCCAGCAGCTTAGGTAGTAGTAGGGGAGATACGCAGTATTTT. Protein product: CASSLGSSRGDTQYF.

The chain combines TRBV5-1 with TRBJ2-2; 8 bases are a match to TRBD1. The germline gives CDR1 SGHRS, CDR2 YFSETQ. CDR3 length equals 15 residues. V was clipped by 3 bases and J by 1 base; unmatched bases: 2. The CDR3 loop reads CASSSTGVNTGELFF. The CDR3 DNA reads TGCGCCAGCAGCTCGACAGGGGTGAACACCGGGGAGCTGTTTTTT.

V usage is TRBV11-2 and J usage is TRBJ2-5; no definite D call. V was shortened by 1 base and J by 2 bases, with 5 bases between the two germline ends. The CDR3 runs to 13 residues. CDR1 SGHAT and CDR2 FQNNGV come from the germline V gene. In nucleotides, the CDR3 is TGTGCCAGCAGCTTAGCCCGGCAAGAGACCCAGTACTTC. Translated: CASSLARQETQYF.

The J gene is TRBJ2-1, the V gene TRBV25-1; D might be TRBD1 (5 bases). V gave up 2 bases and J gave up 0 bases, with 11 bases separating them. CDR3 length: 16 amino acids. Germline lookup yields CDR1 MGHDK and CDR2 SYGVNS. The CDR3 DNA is TGTGCCAGCAGTGAAGTTAAGGGGCTCTCCTACAATGAGCAGTTCTTC. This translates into CASSEVKGLSYNEQFF.

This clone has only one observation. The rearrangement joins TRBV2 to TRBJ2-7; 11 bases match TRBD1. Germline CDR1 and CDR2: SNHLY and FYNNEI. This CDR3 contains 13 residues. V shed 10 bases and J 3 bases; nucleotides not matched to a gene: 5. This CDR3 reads CATKGTGGYEQYF. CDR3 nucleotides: TGTGCCACAAAAGGGACAGGGGGCTACGAGCAGTACTTC. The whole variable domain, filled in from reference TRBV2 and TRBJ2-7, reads EPEVTQTPSHQVTQMGQEVILRCVPISNHLYFYWYRQILGQKVEFLVSFYNNEISEKSEIFDDQFSVERPDGSNFTLKIRSTKLEDSAMYFCATKGTGGYEQYFGPGTRLTVT.

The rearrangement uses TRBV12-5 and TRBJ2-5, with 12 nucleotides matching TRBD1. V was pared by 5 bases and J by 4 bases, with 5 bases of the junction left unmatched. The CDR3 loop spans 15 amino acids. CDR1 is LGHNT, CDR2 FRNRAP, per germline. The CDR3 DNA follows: TGTGCTAGTGGTCTCCGGGACAGGGGGCTAGAGACCCAGTACTTC. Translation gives CASGLRDRGLETQYF. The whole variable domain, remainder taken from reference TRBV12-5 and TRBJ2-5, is DARVTQTPRHKVTEMGQEVTMRCQPILGHNTVFWYRQTMMQGLELLAYFRNRAPLDDSGMPKDRFSAEMPDATLATLKIQPSEPRDSAVYFCASGLRDRGLETQYFGPGTRLLVL.

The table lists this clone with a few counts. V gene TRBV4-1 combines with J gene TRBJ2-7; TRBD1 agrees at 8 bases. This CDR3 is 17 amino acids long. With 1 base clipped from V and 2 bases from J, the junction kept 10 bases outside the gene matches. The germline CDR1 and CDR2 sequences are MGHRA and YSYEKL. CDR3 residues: CASSQGPFQGAPYEQYF. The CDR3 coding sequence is TGCGCCAGCAGCCAAGGGCCTTTCCAGGGGGCGCCCTACGAGCAGTACTTC.

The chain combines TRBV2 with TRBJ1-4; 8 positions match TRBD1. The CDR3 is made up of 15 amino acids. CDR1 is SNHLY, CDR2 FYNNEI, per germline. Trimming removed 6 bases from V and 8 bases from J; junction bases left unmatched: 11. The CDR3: CASSHSRGPSEKLFF. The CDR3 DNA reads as TGTGCCAGCAGCCACAGCAGGGGGCCTTCGGAAAAACTGTTTTTT. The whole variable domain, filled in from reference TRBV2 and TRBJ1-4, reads EPEVTQTPSHQVTQMGQEVILRCVPISNHLYFYWYRQILGQKVEFLVSFYNNEISEKSEIFDDQFSVERPDGSNFTLKIRSTKLEDSAMYFCASSHSRGPSEKLFFGSGTQLSVL.

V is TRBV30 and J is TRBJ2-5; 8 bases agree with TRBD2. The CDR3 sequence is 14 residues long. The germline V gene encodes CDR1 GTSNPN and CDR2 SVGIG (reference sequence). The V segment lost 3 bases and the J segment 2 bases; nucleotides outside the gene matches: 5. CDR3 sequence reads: CAWSRGGVQETQYF. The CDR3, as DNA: TGTGCCTGGAGCCGGGGGGGGGTGCAAGAGACCCAGTACTTC.

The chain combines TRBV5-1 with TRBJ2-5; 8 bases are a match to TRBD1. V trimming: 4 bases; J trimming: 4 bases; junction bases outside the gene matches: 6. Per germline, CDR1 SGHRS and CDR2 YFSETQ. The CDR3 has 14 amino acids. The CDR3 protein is CASSLTGGRETQYF. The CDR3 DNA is TGCGCCAGCAGCCTTACAGGGGGGAGAGAGACCCAGTACTTC.

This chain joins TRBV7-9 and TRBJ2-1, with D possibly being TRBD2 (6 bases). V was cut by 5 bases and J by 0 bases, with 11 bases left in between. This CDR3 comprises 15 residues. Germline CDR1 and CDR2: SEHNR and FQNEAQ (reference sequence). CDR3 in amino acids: CASSLETSSYNEQFF. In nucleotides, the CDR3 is TGTGCCAGCAGCCTTGAGACTAGCTCCTACAATGAGCAGTTCTTC.

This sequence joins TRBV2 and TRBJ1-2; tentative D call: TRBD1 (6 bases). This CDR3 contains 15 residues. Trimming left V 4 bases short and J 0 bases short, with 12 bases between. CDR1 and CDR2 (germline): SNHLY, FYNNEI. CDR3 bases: TGTGCCAGCAGTGGGGGACACCAAGCTAACTATGGCTACACCTTC. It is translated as CASSGGHQANYGYTF.

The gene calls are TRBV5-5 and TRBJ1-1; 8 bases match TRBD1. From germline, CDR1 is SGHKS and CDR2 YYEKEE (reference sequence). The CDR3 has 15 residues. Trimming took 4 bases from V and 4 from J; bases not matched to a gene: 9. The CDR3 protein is CASSSPGGAGTEAFF. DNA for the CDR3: TGTGCCAGCAGCAGTCCAGGGGGCGCCGGCACTGAAGCTTTCTTT.

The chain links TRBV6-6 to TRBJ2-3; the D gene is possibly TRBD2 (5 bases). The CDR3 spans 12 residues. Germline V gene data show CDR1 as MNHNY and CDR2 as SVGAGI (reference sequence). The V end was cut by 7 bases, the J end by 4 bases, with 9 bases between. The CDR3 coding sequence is TGTGCCAGCACGGGGTTTGCAGATACGCAGTATTTT. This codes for CASTGFADTQYF.

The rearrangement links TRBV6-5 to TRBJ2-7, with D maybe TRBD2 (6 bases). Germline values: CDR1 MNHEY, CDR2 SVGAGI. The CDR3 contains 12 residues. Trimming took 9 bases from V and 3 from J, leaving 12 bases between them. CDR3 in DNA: TGTGCCAGTTATGGGGGGAGCTACGAGCAGTACTTC. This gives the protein CASYGGSYEQYF.

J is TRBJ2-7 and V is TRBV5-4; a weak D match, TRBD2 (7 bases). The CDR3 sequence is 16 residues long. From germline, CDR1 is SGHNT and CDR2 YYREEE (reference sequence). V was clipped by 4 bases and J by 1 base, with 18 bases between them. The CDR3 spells CASSPTPGGASYEQYF. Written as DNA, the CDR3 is TGTGCCAGCAGCCCGACCCCGGGGGGCGCATCCTACGAGCAGTACTTC. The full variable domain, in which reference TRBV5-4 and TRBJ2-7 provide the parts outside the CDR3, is ETGVTQSPTHLIKTRGQQVTLRCSSQSGHNTVSWYQQALGQGPQFIFQYYREEENGRGNFPPRFSGLQFPNYSSELNVNALELDDSALYLCASSPTPGGASYEQYFGPGTRLTVT.